This T cell receptor (beta chain) was captured in a study of OX40 agonist ivuxolimab in advanced cancers. The wider study: Past anti-PD-1, anti-PD-L1 or anti-CTLA-4 therapy was accepted, and 30% to 50% had received some. Study-wide results and caveats: CD8+ T cells were the subset that, on average, had more expanded clones than CD4+. Antigen targets of the expanded peripheral T cells went undetermined. Clonal expansion among partial responders at 0.1-3.0 mg/kg ranked near the lowest.

In this sample, this clone turned up a few times. The antigen remains undetermined. TCRdb keeps only in-frame clones here, not all; method: immunoSEQ multiplex PCR. The table has tens of thousands of clones, approximately 89% seen once. This TCR came from an adult with an advanced solid tumor such as melanoma, head and neck, liver or kidney cancer. The source was CD4+ or CD8+ T cells sorted from blood, collected in a trial of the OX40 agonist ivuxolimab.

The CDR3 here is CASSQPGPRLGYGYTF. CDR3 nucleotide sequence: TGCGCCAGCAGCCAACCTGGGCCACGATTAGGGTATGGCTACACCTTC. The J gene is TRBJ1-2, the V gene TRBV4-1; D is uncertain. CDR3 length: 16 residues. Per germline, CDR1 MGHRA and CDR2 YSYEKL. Trimming cost V 2 bases and J 5 bases, with 18 bases left between them.